The present T cell receptor (delta chain) was sequenced within a study of gamma-delta T cells after stem cell transplantation. TCRdb used CATT to re-call clones from the RT-PCR reads. Of more than 2,500 delta-chain clones detected, 3.5% to 4.5% appear once; the ten largest clones hold roughly 15%. About this clone itself: An end of the junction does not agree with germline; a read error may underlie this.

Germline V gives CDR1 GEAIGNYY, CDR2 EKD. This CDR3 is 18 amino acids long. Sequencing was performed on gamma-delta T cells. V gene TRDV2 combines with J gene TRDJ1, with 12 nucleotides matching TRDD3. This TCR was recovered from a human donor. It is not recorded whose cells these are; they may come from a transplant donor. This CDR3 reads CACGAVGLGDTVTDKLIF. In DNA form, the CDR3 reads TGCGCCTGTGGCGCAGTAGGACTGGGGGATACTGTCACCGATAAACTCATCTTT.